This T cell receptor (beta chain) was found in a study of T-cell reconstitution after alpha-beta-depleted transplantation in children (dated by TCRdb to 2016 to 2018). The study in broad terms: The study quantitatively tracked T-cell immune reconstitution after TCRalphabeta/CD19-depleted allogeneic hematopoietic cell transplantation in children using TCR repertoire profiling. Study-wide findings and limitations: Hyperexpanded clone frequencies declined over subsequent months; after one year, T-cell counts and TCRbeta diversity were mostly attributed to newly produced T cells. In some patients, the high TCRbeta diversity seen at day 60 was put down to recipient T cells and intrathymic progenitors that had survived conditioning. The apparently early recovery of alphabetaT-cell counts about two months after transplant reportedly depended on only several hundred rapidly expanded clones that came from non-depleted graft cells.

V and J are truncated by 2 bases and 0 bases respectively, leaving an intervening sequence of 4 bases. Via the germline V gene (reference sequence), CDR1 is DFQATT and CDR2 SNEGSKA. From the cysteine through the phenylalanine, the CDR3 covers 13 amino acids. Only the CDR3 region is kept as DNA, spanning 39 bases read in frame from base 1. Library preparation used PCR. Sequenced on an Illumina HiSeq 2500. Molecular barcoding was employed in the preparation of TCR libraries, with unique molecular identifiers being used to normalize TCRbeta repertoire quantification. TCRdb reworked the public reads: Q25 trimming with fastp, MiXCR clone assembly, productive beta chains retained. When rows share a CDR3 protein, they turn into one entry using the most common DNA and genes. Recorded for this sample are hundreds of thousands of distinct CDR3 sequences; less than 15% of them occurred a single time. The biggest ten clones account for about 0.79% of the sample.

The sample holds many counts of this clonotype. Its antigen is not yet known. Base qualities are not provided; no much larger clone lies one nucleotide away. The sample's treatment or condition label, in plain terms: allogeneic hematopoietic cell transplantation with graft depleted of TCRalphabeta T cells and CD19 B cells. TCRalphabeta/CD19-depleted allogeneic hematopoietic cell grafts were given to the transplant recipients, all of whom were children. Specimen: PBMCs, collected before TCRalphabeta/CD19-depleted stem cell transplant. The TCR originated in a girl aged 2-10 years with congenital amegakaryocytic thrombocytopenia, due to receive a stem cell transplant. The V and J segments used are TRBV20-1 and TRBJ1-4; no D gene is confidently identified. CDR3 protein: CSARSATNEKLFF. The DNA sequence is TGCAGTGCTAGATCTGCAACTAATGAAAAACTGTTTTTT.